The 19 T cell receptor beta chains in this list originate from one sample, sequenced in a study of human T cells and chemical hapten exposure. Described time point: patch test 1, 2 weeks after DPC sensitization. Treatment: therapeutic diphenylcyclopropenone sensitization with weekly scalp DPC. TCRdb passed the RACE reads through MiXCR, listing each CDR3 protein once. The data contain 300,000 to 350,000 distinct CDR3 sequences, approximately 6.9% of them seen just once; the ten biggest clones take up about 8%. The source material was whole blood, sampled in connection with sensitization to the hapten diphenylcyclopropenone (DPC). All receptors derive from a woman between 18 and 29 years old with alopecia areata. Some clones in this sample may be carry-over from other donors' samples.

This clonotype turned up a few times. The chain uses TRBV9 and TRBJ1-4; 7 positions match TRBD1. This CDR3 spans 14 amino acids. J gave up 8 bases and V 4 bases, and 8 bases lay outside the gene matches. The germline V gene encodes CDR1 SGDLS and CDR2 YYNGEE. The CDR3 loop reads CASSFTGDQEKLFF. As DNA, the CDR3 is TGTGCCAGCAGCTTTACAGGGGATCAAGAAAAACTGTTTTTT.

This clonotype was picked up many times. Written as DNA, the CDR3 is TGTGCCAGCAGTTACGGGGCAGGGGGTCTTAGCACAGATACGCAGTATTTT. Translating it yields CASSYGAGGLSTDTQYF. V gene TRBV6-5 combines with J gene TRBJ2-3; 7 bases map to TRBD1. From germline, CDR1 is MNHEY and CDR2 SVGAGI. The CDR3 is 17 amino acids. Trimming at V came to 2 bases and at J to 0 bases, leaving 8 bases not matched to a gene.

This clonotype has a count of ten or more. This sequence joins TRBV29-1 and TRBJ2-2; 9 bases agree with TRBD1. This CDR3 region has 15 residues. Germline CDR1 SQVTM, CDR2 ANQGSEA. The V segment lost 7 bases and the J segment 0 bases; nucleotides outside the gene matches: 6. CDR3 loop: CSARDRATNTGELFF. CDR3 nucleotide sequence: TGCAGCGCCAGGGACAGGGCAACGAACACCGGGGAGCTGTTTTTT.

This clonotype was observed at least ten times. V usage is TRBV7-6 and J usage is TRBJ2-2; D is perhaps TRBD1 (6 bases). CDR1 is SGHVS, CDR2 FNYEAQ, per germline. The CDR3 loop spans 18 amino acids. V lost 2 bases and J lost 0, with 16 bases in between. The CDR3 DNA is TGTGCCAGCAGCTTAATAGTCACCCAGGGGCCGAACACCGGGGAGCTGTTTTTT. This sequence encodes CASSLIVTQGPNTGELFF.

This clonotype was seen only a few times. This chain links TRBV28 with TRBJ2-2; TRBD2 might be the D (5 bases). The CDR3 loop spans 15 amino acids. Germline lookup yields CDR1 MDHEN and CDR2 SYDVKM. Trimming removed 8 bases at V and 0 bases at J, with 13 bases between. The CDR3 sequence is CASRLGASNTGELFF. In nucleotides, the CDR3 is TGTGCCAGCCGTCTGGGAGCTTCGAACACCGGGGAGCTGTTTTTT. Full variable domain (missing parts from reference TRBV28 and TRBJ2-2): DVKVTQSSRYLVKRTGEKVFLECVQDMDHENMFWYRQDPGLGLRLIYFSYDVKMKEKGDIPEGYSVSREKKERFSLILESASTNQTSMYLCASRLGASNTGELFFGEGSRLTVL.

This clonotype has only a few counts. The gene calls are TRBV14 and TRBJ2-4; D possibly matches TRBD1 or TRBD2 (5 bases each). Germline-derived CDR1 and CDR2 are SGHDN and FVKESK. V gave up 1 base and J gave up 15 bases, with 16 bases separating them. The CDR3 covers 13 residues. DNA of the CDR3: TGTGCCAGCAGCCAAGCCCCCCAGGGAGTCAGGTACTTC. Protein sequence: CASSQAPQGVRYF. Full variable domain (outside the CDR3, taken from reference TRBV14 and TRBJ2-4): EAGVTQFPSHSVIEKGQTVTLRCDPISGHDNLYWYRRVMGKEIKFLLHFVKESKQDESGMPNNRFLAERTGGTYSTLKVQPAELEDSGVYFCASSQAPQGVRYFGAGTRLSVL.

In this sample, this clonotype turned up many times. The gene calls are TRBV28 and TRBJ1-5; perhaps TRBD1 as D (5 bases). V was trimmed by 5 bases and J by 1 base, leaving 9 bases between them. The V gene's germline CDR1 is MDHEN and CDR2 SYDVKM. This CDR3 is built from 14 residues. CDR3 DNA sequence: TGTGCCAGCAGTCTCAGGGAGAGCAATCAGCCCCAGCATTTT. This translates into CASSLRESNQPQHF.

This clonotype was seen only a few times. The chain recombines TRBV29-1 with TRBJ1-2, with TRBD1 as a possible D gene (6 bases). Germline assignment: CDR1 SQVTM and CDR2 ANQGSEA. V lost 6 bases to trimming and J lost 4 bases, with 9 bases between them. The CDR3 has 11 residues. The CDR3 bases are TGCAGCGTAAGGACAGTCTATGGCTACACCTTC. Protein product: CSVRTVYGYTF.

This clonotype has more than one count but fewer than ten. The chain recombines TRBV7-9 with TRBJ2-1; the match to TRBD2 covers 10 bases. The CDR3 has 15 residues. Germline trimming cut 1 base from V and 9 bases from J; bases unmatched to any gene: 6. CDR1 is SEHNR, CDR2 FQNEAQ, per germline (reference sequence). CDR3 in amino acids: CASSLGSGGSREQFF. CDR3 bases: TGTGCCAGCAGCTTAGGTAGCGGGGGGAGTCGTGAGCAGTTCTTC. The full variable domain, its missing parts supplied by reference TRBV7-9 and TRBJ2-1, is DTGVSQNPRHKITKRGQNVTFRCDPISEHNRLYWYRQTLGQGPEFLTYFQNEAQLEKSRLLSDRFSAERPKGSFSTLEIQRTEQGDSAMYLCASSLGSGGSREQFFGPGTRLTVL.

This clonotype was seen repeatedly, ten times or more. The CDR3 loop is CASIQVADTQYF. The CDR3 DNA reads TGTGCCAGCATTCAGGTCGCAGATACGCAGTATTTT. The rearrangement links TRBV2 to TRBJ2-3; D is unresolved. V was trimmed by 7 bases and J by 4 bases, leaving 9 bases between them. Germline V gene data show CDR1 as SNHLY and CDR2 as FYNNEI. This CDR3 is 12 amino acids long.

This clonotype occurred a few times. The genes are TRBV29-1 and TRBJ2-5; 8 bases are a match to TRBD1. This CDR3 is built from 15 residues. The J segment lost 2 bases and the V segment lost 0 bases, leaving 5 bases of the junction unmatched. The germline V gene encodes CDR1 SQVTM and CDR2 ANQGSEA. The CDR3 bases are TGCAGCGTTGAAGAATACGACAGGGGACAAGAGACCCAGTACTTC. This sequence encodes CSVEEYDRGQETQYF.

This clonotype occurred many times. CDR3 protein: CSVSDYEQYF. Written as DNA, the CDR3 is TGCAGCGTTTCCGATTACGAGCAGTACTTC. The J gene is TRBJ2-7, the V gene TRBV29-1; no definite D call. Per the germline V gene, CDR1 is SQVTM and CDR2 is ANQGSEA. The V end was cut by 5 bases, the J end by 4 bases, with 6 bases between. The CDR3 loop spans 10 amino acids.

This clonotype was recorded at least ten times. CDR3 bases: TGTGCCAGCAGCCCCGGACTAGCGGGGGGAACTGAGCAGTTCTTC. It specifies CASSPGLAGGTEQFF. This chain joins TRBV7-9 and TRBJ2-1; 14 bases match TRBD2. V lost 5 bases and J lost 9; bases outside the gene matches: 6. The CDR3 extends over 15 amino acids. Germline V gene data show CDR1 as SEHNR and CDR2 as FQNEAQ (reference sequence).

The table lists this clonotype with many counts. The J gene is TRBJ1-5, the V gene TRBV3-1; 7 bases align to TRBD1. In germline, CDR1 is LGHDT, CDR2 YNNKEL (reference sequence). The CDR3 loop spans 16 amino acids. With V trimmed by 3 bases and J by 5 bases, 10 bases remained unmatched. This CDR3 is CASSQSGQVGDQPQHF. CDR3 DNA sequence: TGTGCCAGCAGCCAGAGCGGACAGGTGGGCGATCAGCCCCAGCATTTT.

The chain is built from TRBV6-1 and TRBJ1-1; unclear D gene. The CDR3 contains 19 residues. The germline gives CDR1 MNHNS, CDR2 SASEGT. V lost 6 bases, J lost 0 bases, and 26 bases lay in between. The CDR3 nucleotides read TGTGCCAGCAGCTCCGACCCGGCCGGGGAGCTTTTCATGAACACTGAAGCTTTCTTT. Translating it yields CASSSDPAGELFMNTEAFF.

This clonotype was seen at least ten times. The V call is TRBV28, the J call TRBJ1-1; no reliable D call. This CDR3 region has 14 residues. Trimming shortened V by 3 bases and J by 1 base, and 9 bases separated the two germline ends. In germline, CDR1 is MDHEN, CDR2 SYDVKM. For the CDR3, the DNA is TGTGCCAGCAGTTTTGGGCGGAGGAACACTGAAGCTTTCTTT. Residues: CASSFGRRNTEAFF.

The rearrangement uses TRBV6-2 or TRBV6-3 and TRBJ2-7; TRBD1 matches 7 bases. V lost 0 bases and J lost 1; bases outside the gene matches: 3. CDR1 and CDR2 (germline): MNHEY, SVGEGT. There are 15 residues in the CDR3. The CDR3 coding sequence is TGTGCCAGCAGTTACTCGGCGACAGGGTCCTACGAGCAGTACTTC. The encoded protein is CASSYSATGSYEQYF.

The sample holds many counts of this clonotype. The chain carries TRBV5-1 and TRBJ1-2; the D gene is possibly TRBD1 (5 bases). The CDR3 loop spans 16 amino acids. Germline CDR1 reads SGHRS; CDR2 reads YFSETQ. Between the trimmed V and J ends, which lost 5 bases and 2 bases, there was a span of 19 bases. The CDR3 DNA follows: TGCGCCAGCAGTCTCACACTTGACAGCAGCAACTATGGCTACACCTTC. The encoded protein is CASSLTLDSSNYGYTF.

This clonotype was counted ten times or more. This chain uses TRBV29-1 with TRBJ2-3, with a possible D match to TRBD2 (6 bases). Trimming removed 3 bases at V and 4 bases at J, with 11 bases between. The germline V gene encodes CDR1 SQVTM and CDR2 ANQGSEA. The CDR3 totals 13 residues. CDR3 sequence (DNA): TGCAGCGTTGACGGGGGTACCCCAGATACGCAGTATTTT. It codes for CSVDGGTPDTQYF.